Presented here are 20 T cell receptor beta chains from one specimen sequenced in a study of T cell repertoires in cytomegalovirus infection. These receptors' targets are unknown. TCRdb processed the reads anew with MiXCR; each CDR3 protein has one entry. The sample has about 920,000 distinct CDR3 sequences; around 32% are singletons. Sequenced material: cultured CD8+ T cells from PBMCs, taken from culture after CMV antigen stimulation. The receptors come from a human donor in good health (CMV status not recorded). Some clones in this sample may be carry-over from other donors' samples.

This sequence joins TRBV11-2 and TRBJ1-3; D gene ambiguous. Germline lookup yields CDR1 SGHAT and CDR2 FQNNGV. Trimming left V 1 base short and J 0 bases short, with 22 bases between. The CDR3 loop spans 20 amino acids. CDR3 amino acids: CASSLVRVARLHSSGNTIYF. The DNA for the CDR3 is TGTGCCAGCAGCTTAGTAAGAGTGGCCAGGCTACACAGCTCTGGAAACACCATATATTTT.

J is TRBJ2-3 and V is TRBV27, with 11 nucleotides matching TRBD2. The V gene's germline CDR1 is MNHEY and CDR2 SMNVEV (reference sequence). V shed 6 bases, J shed 0 bases, and the junction held 2 bases outside the gene matches. This CDR3 comprises 15 residues. As DNA, the CDR3 is TGTGCCAGCAGACTAGCGGGGGATAGCACAGATACGCAGTATTTT. Translating gives CASRLAGDSTDTQYF.

This clonotype occurred many times. V gene TRBV7-2 combines with J gene TRBJ2-5, with D perhaps being TRBD1 or TRBD2 (5 bases each). Trimming cost V 4 bases and J 5 bases, with 17 bases left between them. This CDR3 region has 15 residues. Germline V gene sequence: CDR1 SGHTA, CDR2 FQGNSA. The CDR3 loop reads CASSSGTIVGETQYF. For the CDR3, the DNA is TGTGCCAGCAGCTCCGGGACCATAGTGGGGGAGACCCAGTACTTC.

This clonotype appeared a few times. In DNA, the CDR3 is TGTGCCAGCAGCTTGCCCGACCCACTAGCGGGGGCTCAAGAGACCCAGTACTTC. This sequence encodes CASSLPDPLAGAQETQYF. The gene calls are TRBV5-4 and TRBJ2-5; 11 bases match TRBD2. Germline lookup yields CDR1 SGHNT and CDR2 YYREEE (reference sequence). V lost 1 base to trimming and J lost 2 bases; unmatched junction nucleotides: 10. The length of the CDR3 is 18 residues.

V gene TRBV19 combines with J gene TRBJ2-1; the match to TRBD2 covers 9 bases. Germline assignment: CDR1 LNHDA and CDR2 SQIVND (reference sequence). V shed 6 bases, J shed 8 bases, and the junction held 8 bases outside the gene matches. The CDR3 has 14 amino acids. CDR3 region: CASRWGGGADEQFF. The CDR3 DNA reads as TGTGCCAGTAGGTGGGGCGGGGGGGCCGATGAGCAGTTCTTC.

This clonotype has just a few counts. The chain couples TRBV6-2 or TRBV6-3 to TRBJ2-1, with 10 bases fitting TRBD1. CDR1 and CDR2 (germline): MNHEY, SVGEGT. This CDR3 has 14 amino acids. The J segment lost 9 bases and the V segment lost 5 bases, leaving 7 bases of the junction unmatched. The CDR3 spells CASSGRDRGSEQFF. The DNA of the CDR3 is TGTGCCAGCAGTGGCCGGGACAGGGGAAGTGAGCAGTTCTTC.

This sequence joins TRBV6-1 and TRBJ2-2; TRBD1 aligns across 7 bases. Germline assignment: CDR1 MNHNS and CDR2 SASEGT. V lost 7 bases and J lost 3; bases outside the gene matches: 8. The CDR3 extends over 15 amino acids. The CDR3 coding sequence is TGTGCCAGCAACCCCCGGGACAGACACACCGGGGAGCTGTTTTTT. Its protein product is CASNPRDRHTGELFF.

In this sample, this clonotype turned up a few times. The gene calls are TRBV4-2 and TRBJ2-1; TRBD2 matches 8 bases. Losses at the gene ends were 0 bases for V and 9 bases for J; bases not matched to a gene: 7. This CDR3 has 15 amino acids. Per germline, CDR1 LGHNA and CDR2 YNFKEQ. CDR3 sequence reads: CASSQDVSGGGEQFF. The CDR3 DNA is TGTGCCAGCAGCCAAGACGTCAGCGGGGGAGGTGAGCAGTTCTTC.

This clonotype has a handful of counts. Its ends do not fully match the called genes, so a read error is possible. The chain recombines TRBV6-5 with TRBJ2-5, with 7 bases aligning to TRBD1. The CDR3 length is 16 residues. Germline-derived CDR1 and CDR2 are MNHEY and SVGAGI. The CDR3 coding sequence is TGTGCCAGCAGCTACTCGATGGGGACAGACCAAGAGACCCAGTACTTC. This codes for CASSYSMGTDQETQYF.

The chain joins TRBV7-9 to TRBJ1-2; 12 bases line up with TRBD1. V lost 5 bases, J lost 8 bases, and 9 bases stayed unmatched. Germline V gives CDR1 SEHNR, CDR2 FQNEAQ (reference sequence). The CDR3 totals 15 residues. The CDR3 DNA reads TGTGCCAGCAGCACCCGGGACAGGGGGCGGATAGGCTACACCTTC. This codes for CASSTRDRGRIGYTF.

This clonotype showed up just a few times. The CDR3 loop is CSARQTGRDSPLHF. CDR3 DNA sequence: TGCAGTGCTAGACAGACAGGGAGGGATTCACCCCTCCACTTT. The chain recombines TRBV20-1 with TRBJ1-6; 7 positions match TRBD1. CDR3 length: 14 amino acids. The germline V gene encodes CDR1 DFQATT and CDR2 SNEGSKA (reference sequence). With V trimmed by 2 bases and J by 8 bases, 6 bases remained unmatched.

V gene TRBV6-2 or TRBV6-3 combines with J gene TRBJ1-5; D not resolved. The germline CDR1 and CDR2 sequences are MNHEY and SVGEGT. This CDR3 region has 15 residues. V was trimmed by 10 bases and J by 4 bases, leaving 20 bases between them. The CDR3 sequence is CATSPDGPGNQPQHF. CDR3 nucleotide sequence: TGTGCCACCAGCCCCGACGGACCTGGTAATCAGCCCCAGCATTTT.

This clonotype was seen ten or more times. The CDR3 DNA reads as TGTGCCAGCAGCCGAGGGGGCAGGGAGTACGAGCAGTACTTC. Amino acid sequence: CASSRGGREYEQYF. The chain joins TRBV6-1 to TRBJ2-7; 7 positions match TRBD1. V trimming: 6 bases; J trimming: 4 bases; junction bases outside the gene matches: 9. The CDR3 loop spans 14 amino acids. Germline-derived CDR1 and CDR2 are MNHNS and SASEGT.

V is TRBV7-8 and J is TRBJ1-1; TRBD1 is a possible D gene (6 bases). CDR1 and CDR2 from the germline V gene are SGHVS and FQNEAQ. This CDR3 spans 16 amino acids. Trimming took off 5 bases at V and 0 bases at J, with 16 bases between the two ends. CDR3 nucleotide sequence: TGTGCCAGCAGCCCGAGGGGGGGCATCATGAACACTGAAGCTTTCTTT. Residues: CASSPRGGIMNTEAFF. Complete variable domain (other parts from reference TRBV7-8 and TRBJ1-1): GAGVSQSPRYKVAKRGQDVALRCDPISGHVSLFWYQQALGQGPEFLTYFQNEAQLDKSGLPSDRFFAERPEGSVSTLKIQRTQQEDSAVYLCASSPRGGIMNTEAFFGQGTRLTVV.

This clonotype was seen only a few times. The chain carries TRBV7-8 and TRBJ1-1; 9 bases fit TRBD1. J gave up 1 base and V 5 bases, and 11 bases lay outside the gene matches. Germline CDR1 is SGHVS and CDR2 is FQNEAQ. The CDR3 loop spans 17 amino acids. The CDR3 sequence: CASSPLGTGSRNTEAFF. CDR3 nucleotides: TGTGCCAGCAGCCCCCTTGGGACAGGGTCCAGGAACACTGAAGCTTTCTTT.

Only a few counts were recorded for this clonotype. This chain's CDR3 is CASSYLDNNEQFF. CDR3 DNA sequence: TGTGCCAGCAGTTACCTCGACAACAATGAGCAGTTCTTC. The chain couples TRBV6-2 or TRBV6-3 to TRBJ2-1, with D hard to call. This CDR3 is built from 13 residues. The ends were cut back, 2 bases at V and 5 bases at J, with 7 bases in the middle. Germline CDR1 and CDR2: MNHEY and SVGEGT.

This clonotype was counted many times. The V call is TRBV6-2 or TRBV6-3, the J call TRBJ2-4, with D perhaps being TRBD1 or TRBD2 (5 bases each). The CDR3 runs 16 residues. Per germline, CDR1 MNHEY and CDR2 SVGEGT. Deletions cut 6 bases from V and 0 bases from J, with 15 bases between. CDR3 bases: TGTGCCAGCAGACCCCGGGGCCATGAAGCCAAAAACATTCAGTACTTC. This translates into CASRPRGHEAKNIQYF.

This clonotype occurred many times. This rearrangement joins TRBV6-5 to TRBJ1-5, with a tentative D call TRBD1 (5 bases). Germline V gene data show CDR1 as MNHEY and CDR2 as SVGAGI. The CDR3 contains 13 residues. V was clipped by 7 bases and J by 4 bases, with 11 bases between them. This CDR3 reads CASTPGSNQPQHF. The CDR3 region has the DNA TGTGCCAGCACTCCAGGGTCAAATCAGCCCCAGCATTTT.

The chain joins TRBV14 to TRBJ1-2; TRBD1 is a possible D gene (5 bases). The CDR3 is 15 amino acids. Trimming shortened V by 4 bases and J by 4 bases, and 16 bases separated the two germline ends. Germline V lookup: CDR1 SGHDN, CDR2 FVKESK. The CDR3 protein is CASSPRQPGFYGYTF. In DNA form, the CDR3 reads TGTGCCAGCAGCCCCCGACAGCCTGGTTTCTATGGCTACACCTTC.

This clonotype was counted a few times. V usage is TRBV27 and J usage is TRBJ2-5; 10 positions match TRBD1. CDR1 MNHEY and CDR2 SMNVEV come from the germline V gene (reference sequence). V lost 10 bases, J lost 4 bases, and 12 bases stayed unmatched. The CDR3 has 15 residues. The CDR3 DNA is TGTGCCACCTCACACCGGGACAGGGGAGGAGAGACCCAGTACTTC. Protein product: CATSHRDRGGETQYF.